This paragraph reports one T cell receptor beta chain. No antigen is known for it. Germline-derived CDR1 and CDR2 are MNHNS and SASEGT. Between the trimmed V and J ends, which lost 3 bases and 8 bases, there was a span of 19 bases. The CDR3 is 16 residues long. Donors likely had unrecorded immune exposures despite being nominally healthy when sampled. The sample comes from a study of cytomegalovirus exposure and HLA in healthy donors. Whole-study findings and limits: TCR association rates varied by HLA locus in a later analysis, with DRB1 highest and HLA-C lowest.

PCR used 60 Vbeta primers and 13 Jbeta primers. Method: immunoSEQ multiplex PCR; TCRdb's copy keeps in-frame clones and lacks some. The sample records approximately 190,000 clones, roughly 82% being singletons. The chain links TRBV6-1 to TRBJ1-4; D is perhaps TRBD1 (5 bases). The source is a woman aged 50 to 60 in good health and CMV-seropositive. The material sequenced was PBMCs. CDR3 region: CASSDAVDAWGEKLFF. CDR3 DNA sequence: TGTGCCAGCAGTGACGCCGTGGACGCCTGGGGCGAAAAACTGTTTTTT.